The next 17 T cell receptor beta chains were all read from a single sample in a study of Graves' ophthalmopathy and Graves' hyperthyroidism. Researchers took RNA transcripts and amplified TCR beta CDR3 regions from them. An opening RT-PCR round employed HTBI primers and preceded a second-round multiplex PCR. Each CDR3 protein gets one entry after TCRdb re-called the multiplex PCR reads with MiXCR. The table records approximately 410,000 distinct CDR3 sequences, about 16% of them present only once. Sequenced material: peripheral blood. All receptors derive from a woman aged 18-35 years with stable Graves' hyperthyroidism.

A word on this clonotype: A much larger clone sits a single nucleotide away, making a read error possible. The V call is TRBV2, the J call TRBJ2-7, with unresolved D. Germline V lookup: CDR1 SNHLY, CDR2 FYNNEI. CDR3 length equals 13 residues. The CDR3, as DNA: TGTCCCAGCGTGCGTGGTTTCCCCCACGAGCAGTACTTC. Amino acids: CPSVRGFPHEQYF.

At least ten counts were recorded for this clonotype. This sequence joins TRBV6-5 and TRBJ1-2; unclear D gene. The CDR3 is 11 residues long. Germline CDR1 is MNHEY and CDR2 is SVGAGI. The V gene lost 5 bases and the J gene lost 3 bases, with 4 bases spanning the gap. The chain's CDR3 is CASSNYYGYTF. CDR3 nucleotides: TGTGCCAGCAGTAACTACTATGGCTACACCTTC.

This clonotype showed up many times. The chain joins TRBV6-1 to TRBJ2-7; 7 nucleotides match TRBD1. The ends lost 1 base at V and 7 bases at J; junction bases unmatched: 10. The CDR3 spans 15 residues. In germline, CDR1 is MNHNS, CDR2 SASEGT. CDR3 bases: TGTGCCAGCAGTGAAGTAGGACAGGCCACGGGGGAGCAGTACTTC. Amino acids: CASSEVGQATGEQYF.

This clonotype appeared a few times. The V call is TRBV11-2, the J call TRBJ2-6, with D perhaps matching TRBD1 (6 bases). The germline V gene has CDR1 SGHAT and CDR2 FQNNGV. The CDR3 loop spans 16 amino acids. V lost 5 bases and J 0 bases, leaving 11 bases between the germline ends. CDR3 coding DNA: TGTGCCAGCAGCGCCCACAGGGCCTCTGGGGCCAACGTCCTGACTTTC. Protein product: CASSAHRASGANVLTF.

In this sample, this clonotype turned up a few times. This chain connects TRBV7-2 to TRBJ2-3; 10 nucleotides agree with TRBD2. J was trimmed by 5 bases and V by 6 bases; bases with no gene match: 8. The V gene's germline CDR1 is SGHTA and CDR2 FQGNSA. The length of the CDR3 is 15 residues. The CDR3 is CASRVSGGPGDTQYF. Here the CDR3 DNA reads TGTGCCAGCAGAGTTAGCGGGGGGCCCGGAGATACGCAGTATTTT.

This clonotype was observed at least ten times. The V and J genes are TRBV24-1 and TRBJ1-1; D is undetermined. The germline gives CDR1 KGHDR, CDR2 SFDVKD. The CDR3 totals 13 residues. Between the trimmed V and J ends, which lost 7 bases and 3 bases, there was a span of 11 bases. In DNA form, the CDR3 reads TGTGCCACCAGCGGGCCTAGGGACACTGAAGCTTTCTTT. Its protein product is CATSGPRDTEAFF.

The CDR3 spells CASSSRRSEAFF. Here the CDR3 DNA reads TGTGCCAGCAGTTCAAGGAGGTCTGAAGCTTTCTTT. This chain links TRBV12-3 or TRBV12-4 with TRBJ1-1; D gene unclear. The CDR3 contains 12 residues. Trimming cost V 4 bases and J 6 bases, with 9 bases left between them.

This chain links TRBV6-1 with TRBJ1-2; maybe TRBD1 (5 bases). Trimming removed 4 bases at V and 2 bases at J, with 14 bases between. CDR3 length equals 15 residues. CDR1 and CDR2 (germline): MNHNS, SASEGT. This chain's CDR3 is CASSGDGFINYGYTF. CDR3 sequence (DNA): TGTGCCAGCAGTGGGGACGGATTCATAAACTATGGCTACACCTTC.

This clonotype was found many times. This sequence joins TRBV12-3 or TRBV12-4 and TRBJ1-2, with D perhaps TRBD1 (6 bases). Trimming left V 3 bases short and J 2 bases short, with 10 bases between. CDR3 length equals 14 residues. CDR3 coding DNA: TGTGCCAGCAGTTTCGGTCAGGGGAACTATGGCTACACCTTC. Its translation: CASSFGQGNYGYTF.

This clonotype was counted at least ten times. The rearrangement joins TRBV6-5 to TRBJ1-1; D ambiguous. Germline V CDR1 and CDR2: MNHEY, SVGAGI. V dropped 0 bases and J dropped 3 bases, with 11 bases sitting between them. This CDR3 comprises 15 residues. CDR3 coding DNA: TGTGCCAGCAGTTACTCGAGGGTAGGAGACACTGAAGCTTTCTTT. As protein: CASSYSRVGDTEAFF.

This clonotype was picked up many times. The rearrangement joins TRBV12-3 or TRBV12-4 to TRBJ1-2; 8 bases map to TRBD1. Losses at the gene ends were 8 bases for V and 4 bases for J; bases not matched to a gene: 18. The CDR3 is 17 amino acids. The CDR3 DNA follows: TGTGCCAGCGACTCCGGGACAGGACCTCTGAGCGGCTATGGCTACACCTTC. Translated, it gives CASDSGTGPLSGYGYTF.

This clonotype was counted at least ten times. The chain joins TRBV14 to TRBJ1-1, with a weak D call TRBD1 (6 bases). V was cut by 4 bases and J by 4 bases, with 13 bases left in between. CDR3 length: 14 residues. The germline V gene has CDR1 SGHDN and CDR2 FVKESK. DNA of the CDR3: TGTGCCAGCAGCCCACAGGGTCGTGCCACTGAAGCTTTCTTT. It encodes CASSPQGRATEAFF.

This clonotype was found many times. The conserved phenylalanine or tryptophan normally closing the CDR3 is absent here, so this likely arose from a read error. The chain is built from TRBV20-1 and TRBJ1-1; possibly TRBD1 for D (6 bases). Trimming shortened V by 0 bases and J by 2 bases, and 16 bases separated the two germline ends. Germline V gene data show CDR1 as DFQATT and CDR2 as SNEGSKA (reference sequence). The CDR3 is made up of 16 amino acids. CDR3 region: CSARDRGRGLNTEAFL. DNA of the CDR3: TGCAGTGCTAGAGATCGAGGTCGGGGGCTAAACACTGAAGCTTTCCTT.

This clonotype was recorded many times. V gene TRBV19 combines with J gene TRBJ2-7; 7 bases are a match to TRBD1. Germline CDR1 reads LNHDA; CDR2 reads SQIVND (reference sequence). Trimming at V came to 8 bases and at J to 0 bases, leaving 4 bases not matched to a gene. This CDR3 region has 13 residues. The CDR3 spells CASGYRGSYEQYF. CDR3 coding DNA: TGTGCCAGTGGATACAGGGGCTCCTACGAGCAGTACTTC.

At least ten counts were recorded for this clonotype. The gene calls are TRBV6-7 and TRBJ1-5, with D possibly TRBD1 on 5 matching bases. TRBV6-7 has ORF status, its function being uncertain. This CDR3 comprises 14 residues. V was shortened by 2 bases and J by 5 bases, with 10 bases between the two germline ends. The chain's CDR3 is CASSYRGEDQPQHF. CDR3 bases: TGTGCCAGCAGTTACAGGGGAGAGGATCAGCCCCAGCATTTT.

This clonotype was counted many times. The CDR3 sequence is CSAAPPVLSGGTYEQYF. CDR3 in DNA: TGCAGTGCTGCCCCTCCCGTTTTGAGTGGGGGTACCTACGAGCAGTACTTC. The chain carries TRBV20-1 and TRBJ2-7; possibly TRBD1 or TRBD2 for D (5 bases each). Germline-derived CDR1 and CDR2 are DFQATT and SNEGSKA (reference sequence). Between the trimmed V and J ends, which lost 5 bases and 2 bases, there was a span of 25 bases. This CDR3 has 17 residues.

This clonotype was seen a few times. The chain couples TRBV4-2 to TRBJ2-5; 12 nucleotides align to TRBD2. CDR1 and CDR2 (germline): LGHNA, YNFKEQ. Germline trimming cut 4 bases from V and 4 bases from J; bases unmatched to any gene: 13. CDR3 length: 18 residues. The CDR3 sequence: CASSPEWASGGGRETQYF. The CDR3 DNA reads as TGTGCCAGCAGCCCCGAGTGGGCTAGCGGGGGGGGTCGAGAGACCCAGTACTTC.